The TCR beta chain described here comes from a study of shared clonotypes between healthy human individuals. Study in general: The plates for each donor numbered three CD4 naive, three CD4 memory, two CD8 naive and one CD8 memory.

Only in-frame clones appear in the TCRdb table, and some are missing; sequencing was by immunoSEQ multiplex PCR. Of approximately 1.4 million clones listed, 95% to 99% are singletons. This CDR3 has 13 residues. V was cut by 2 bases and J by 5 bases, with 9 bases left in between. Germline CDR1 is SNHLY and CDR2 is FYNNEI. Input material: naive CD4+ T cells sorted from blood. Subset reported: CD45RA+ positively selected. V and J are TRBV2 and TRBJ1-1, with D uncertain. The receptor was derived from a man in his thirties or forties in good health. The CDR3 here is CASSEIVGTEAFF. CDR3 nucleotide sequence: TGTGCCAGCAGTGAAATTGTGGGAACTGAAGCTTTCTTT. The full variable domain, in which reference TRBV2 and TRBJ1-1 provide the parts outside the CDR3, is EPEVTQTPSHQVTQMGQEVILRCVPISNHLYFYWYRQILGQKVEFLVSFYNNEISEKSEIFDDQFSVERPDGSNFTLKIRSTKLEDSAMYFCASSEIVGTEAFFGQGTRLTVV.